Presented here are 18 T cell receptor beta chains from one specimen sequenced in a study of OX40 agonist ivuxolimab in advanced cancers. The method was immunoSEQ multiplex PCR; TCRdb's version includes in-frame clones alone and lacks a portion of them. This sample has about 68,000 clones; more than 65% occur once, and the top ten carry under 2%. Source: CD4+ or CD8+ T cells sorted from blood, taken in a trial of the OX40 agonist ivuxolimab. The receptors originated from an adult with an advanced solid tumor such as melanoma, head and neck, liver or kidney cancer.

The genes are TRBV28 and TRBJ1-5; D is unclear. The germline V gene has CDR1 MDHEN and CDR2 SYDVKM. Trimming cost V 8 bases and J 4 bases, with 18 bases left between them. The CDR3 contains 15 residues. The CDR3 DNA sequence: TGTGCCAGCTTGAGATCTGCAGCGGATAATCAGCCCCAGCATTTT. As protein: CASLRSAADNQPQHF.

This chain uses TRBV4-3 with TRBJ2-1; D perhaps matches TRBD2 (5 bases). This CDR3 has 14 amino acids. In germline, CDR1 is LGHNA, CDR2 YSLEER. The ends were cut back, 1 base at V and 10 bases at J, with 14 bases in the middle. The CDR3 nucleotides are TGCGCCAGCAGCCAAGTCCGACTACAGCCGGAGCAGTTCTTC. Residues: CASSQVRLQPEQFF.

The chain has TRBV6-5 and TRBJ1-1; TRBD1 is a possible D gene (6 bases). The length of the CDR3 is 14 residues. The germline CDR1 and CDR2 sequences are MNHEY and SVGAGI. Trimming pared 7 bases from V and 5 bases from J, leaving 17 bases between. The CDR3, as DNA: TGTGCCAGCACTCCACCGGGGGGGCGGACTGAAGCTTTCTTT. It is translated as CASTPPGGRTEAFF.

This clone was seen a handful of times. This chain connects TRBV29-1 to TRBJ2-7, with D unclear. This CDR3 has 12 amino acids. The germline CDR1 and CDR2 sequences are SQVTM and ANQGSEA. The V gene lost 4 bases and the J gene lost 0 bases, with 7 bases spanning the gap. CDR3 sequence: CSVAHSSYEQYF. Written as DNA, the CDR3 is TGCAGCGTTGCCCATAGCTCCTACGAGCAGTACTTC.

This sequence joins TRBV19 and TRBJ1-5; weak D call: TRBD1 (5 bases). V lost 3 bases to trimming and J lost 4 bases, with 10 bases between them. CDR1 and CDR2 (germline): LNHDA, SQIVND (reference sequence). The CDR3 runs 14 residues. In DNA, the CDR3 is TGTGCCAGTAGTATCGGGCAGGGTAATCAGCCCCAGCATTTT. Translating it yields CASSIGQGNQPQHF.

In its sample, this clone was seen a few times. The chain has TRBV7-3 and TRBJ2-5, with D perhaps matching TRBD1 (5 bases). This CDR3 has 13 residues. The V gene's germline CDR1 is SGHTA and CDR2 FQGTGA. V was shortened by 5 bases and J by 6 bases, with 13 bases between the two germline ends. DNA for the CDR3: TGTGCCAGCAGCAAAGGACATGAAAAGACCCAGTACTTC. Its protein product is CASSKGHEKTQYF.

This chain connects TRBV19 to TRBJ2-3; D unclear. Deletions cut 2 bases from V and 3 bases from J, with 3 bases between. CDR1 and CDR2 from the germline V gene are LNHDA and SQIVND (reference sequence). The CDR3 extends over 12 amino acids. The CDR3 coding sequence is TGTGCCAGTAGTATAAGTACAGATACGCAGTATTTT. It is translated as CASSISTDTQYF.

This clone showed up just once. J is TRBJ1-2 and V is TRBV6-6; D is possibly TRBD1 (6 bases). CDR1 is MNHNY, CDR2 SVGAGI, per germline (reference sequence). This CDR3 spans 12 amino acids. The ends were cut back, 6 bases at V and 2 bases at J, with 7 bases in the middle. The CDR3 spells CASSTGNYGYTF. In nucleotides, the CDR3 is TGTGCCAGCAGCACAGGGAACTATGGCTACACCTTC.

This clone qualifies as medium-sized (0.01 to 0.1%). The chain carries TRBV11-2 and TRBJ1-3; 7 nucleotides agree with TRBD1. The CDR3 has 16 residues. V lost 4 bases, J lost 4 bases, and 10 bases stayed unmatched. Germline-derived CDR1 and CDR2 are SGHAT and FQNNGV. CDR3 region: CASSSLKGALGNTIYF. The CDR3 DNA is TGTGCCAGCAGCTCCTTGAAGGGGGCGCTGGGAAACACCATATATTTT.

This clone was observed a handful of times. The chain recombines TRBV5-6 with TRBJ2-2; no firm D call. This CDR3 contains 12 residues. Germline CDR1 reads SGHDT; CDR2 reads YYEEEE. Trimming removed 4 bases from V and 6 bases from J, with 7 bases in between. The CDR3 spells CASSPEAGELFF. CDR3 sequence (DNA): TGTGCCAGCAGCCCCGAGGCCGGGGAGCTGTTTTTT.

The chain recombines TRBV7-6 with TRBJ2-5; 7 bases are shared with TRBD2. The ends lost 1 base at V and 2 bases at J; junction bases unmatched: 10. The V gene's germline CDR1 is SGHVS and CDR2 FNYEAQ. The CDR3 is 17 residues long. DNA of the CDR3: TGTGCCAGCAGCTTAGGTCTTGGGGGACTACGGCAAGAGACCCAGTACTTC. Translation: CASSLGLGGLRQETQYF.

This chain joins TRBV5-4 and TRBJ1-4; D gene unclear. Germline CDR1 and CDR2: SGHNT and YYREEE (reference sequence). Trimming left V 3 bases short and J 0 bases short, with 9 bases between. This CDR3 has 15 residues. CDR3 loop: CASSSAGATNEKLFF. In nucleotides, the CDR3 is TGTGCCAGCAGCTCCGCTGGAGCAACTAATGAAAAACTGTTTTTT.

The V call is TRBV7-8, the J call TRBJ1-1; D possibly corresponds to TRBD1 (6 bases). CDR1 is SGHVS and CDR2 is FQNEAQ in the germline V gene. V lost 4 bases and J lost 6, with 18 bases in between. The CDR3 spans 15 residues. CDR3 in amino acids: CASSSEYIGGPEAFF. CDR3 nucleotides: TGTGCCAGCAGCTCAGAGTATATTGGGGGGCCTGAAGCTTTCTTT.

V is TRBV10-3 and J is TRBJ1-5; D may be TRBD1 (5 bases). V was pared by 0 bases and J by 2 bases, with 11 bases between. The CDR3 is 16 residues long. Germline V gene lookup returns CDR1 ENHRY and CDR2 SYGVKD. The CDR3 DNA reads TGTGCCATCAGTGAGTCGATGGGGGATGGCAATCAGCCCCAGCATTTT. It codes for CAISESMGDGNQPQHF.

The chain couples TRBV4-3 to TRBJ2-1, with 7 bases identical to TRBD2. The CDR3 totals 17 residues. Trimming took 1 base from V and 0 from J; bases not matched to a gene: 6. Germline loops: CDR1 LGHNA, CDR2 YSLEER. The CDR3 DNA reads TGCGCCAGCAGCCAAGGAGGGAGGGGCTTCTCCTACAATGAGCAGTTCTTC. It encodes CASSQGGRGFSYNEQFF.

This sequence joins TRBV2 and TRBJ2-5; TRBD2 aligns across 10 bases. Germline assignment: CDR1 SNHLY and CDR2 FYNNEI. V lost 6 bases and J lost 8; bases outside the gene matches: 9. The CDR3 has 14 residues. The CDR3 loop is CASRGSGGVGTQYF. The CDR3, as DNA: TGTGCCAGCAGGGGAAGCGGGGGGGTCGGAACCCAGTACTTC.

This clone turned up a few times. This chain connects TRBV6-4 to TRBJ1-1; the D gene is possibly TRBD1 (6 bases). The ends were cut back, 5 bases at V and 3 bases at J, with 10 bases in the middle. This CDR3 is 13 amino acids long. Germline CDR1 MRHNA, CDR2 SNTAGT. This CDR3 is CASSTSGDTEAFF. The CDR3 nucleotides read TGTGCCAGCAGTACCTCAGGGGACACTGAAGCTTTCTTT.

V gene TRBV4-1 combines with J gene TRBJ1-2; D might be TRBD1 (5 bases). The V and J ends lost 0 bases and 7 bases respectively, with 15 bases between them. Germline V CDR1 and CDR2: MGHRA, YSYEKL. The CDR3 is 15 amino acids. CDR3 residues: CASSQDWQGLGGYTF. CDR3 coding DNA: TGCGCCAGCAGCCAAGATTGGCAGGGTTTGGGTGGCTACACCTTC.